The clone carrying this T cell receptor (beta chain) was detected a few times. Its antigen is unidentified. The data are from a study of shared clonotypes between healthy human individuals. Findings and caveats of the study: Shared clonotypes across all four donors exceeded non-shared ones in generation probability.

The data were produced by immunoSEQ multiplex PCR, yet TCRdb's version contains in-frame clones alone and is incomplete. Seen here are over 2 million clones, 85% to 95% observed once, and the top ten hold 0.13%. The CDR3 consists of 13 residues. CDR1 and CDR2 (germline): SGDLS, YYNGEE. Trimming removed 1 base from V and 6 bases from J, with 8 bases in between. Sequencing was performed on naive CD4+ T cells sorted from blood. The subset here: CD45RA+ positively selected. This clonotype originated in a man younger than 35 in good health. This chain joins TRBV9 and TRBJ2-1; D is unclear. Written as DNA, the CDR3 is TGTGCCAGCAGCGTACCCGATCTCAATGAGCAGTTCTTC. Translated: CASSVPDLNEQFF.